The 16 T cell receptor beta chains reported below all come from one sample, sequenced in a study of shared clonotypes between healthy human individuals. The data were produced by immunoSEQ multiplex PCR, yet TCRdb's version contains in-frame clones alone and is incomplete. The sample gives approximately 1,000,000 clones, 60% to 85% of which show up once; about 0.89% is in the top ten. The sample was memory CD4+ T cells from PBMCs. Stated subset: CD45RA-negative fraction. These receptor sequences come from a man younger than 30 in good health. Some clones in this sample may be carry-over from other donors' samples.

The chain recombines TRBV5-6 with TRBJ2-3, with TRBD1 as a possible D gene (6 bases). The CDR3 is 15 residues long. Trimming removed 2 bases from V and 3 bases from J, with 13 bases in between. The germline gives CDR1 SGHDT, CDR2 YYEEEE. The CDR3 nucleotides are TGTGCCAGCAGCTTAACAGGGCCGGGGACAGATACGCAGTATTTT. As protein: CASSLTGPGTDTQYF.

This sequence joins TRBV28 and TRBJ1-1, with D maybe TRBD1 (5 bases). The V and J ends lost 2 bases and 10 bases respectively, with 20 bases between them. The length of the CDR3 is 15 residues. Germline V gene lookup returns CDR1 MDHEN and CDR2 SYDVKM. CDR3 sequence: CASSLTRTIPGGAFF. The CDR3 nucleotides read TGTGCCAGCAGTTTAACCAGGACCATTCCTGGGGGAGCTTTCTTT.

The CDR3 bases are TGCGCCAGCAGCCAAGGGCGGCAGCCGGATGGCTACACCTTC. Residues: CASSQGRQPDGYTF. The rearrangement joins TRBV4-1 to TRBJ1-2; D remains unclear. Germline CDR1 MGHRA, CDR2 YSYEKL. V shed 1 base and J shed 6 bases, with 12 bases lying between them. The CDR3 contains 14 residues.

This clone was picked up many times. J is TRBJ2-3 and V is TRBV7-9; perhaps TRBD1 as D (7 bases). CDR1 SEHNR and CDR2 FQNEAQ come from the germline V gene (reference sequence). The CDR3 runs to 17 residues. V was clipped by 8 bases and J by 4 bases, with 25 bases between them. CDR3 in DNA: TGTGCCAGCGGCCCTGGGGGGACAGCAAACCTCCCAGATACGCAGTATTTT. This gives the protein CASGPGGTANLPDTQYF.

This rearrangement joins TRBV9 to TRBJ2-3, with 12 bases identical to TRBD2. Germline-derived CDR1 and CDR2 are SGDLS and YYNGEE. Germline trimming cut 3 bases from V and 2 bases from J; bases unmatched to any gene: 4. The CDR3 is made up of 16 amino acids. Here the CDR3 reads CASSAGTSGYTDTQYF. The CDR3 DNA follows: TGTGCCAGCAGCGCCGGGACTAGCGGGTACACAGATACGCAGTATTTT.

V usage is TRBV28 and J usage is TRBJ1-1; the D gene is possibly TRBD1 (6 bases). Trimming left V 5 bases short and J 3 bases short, with 16 bases between. The CDR3 spans 15 residues. Germline V gene lookup returns CDR1 MDHEN and CDR2 SYDVKM. This CDR3 reads CASSPKGTQDTEAFF. CDR3 coding DNA: TGTGCCAGCAGTCCTAAAGGGACACAGGACACTGAAGCTTTCTTT. Drawing the rest from reference TRBV28 and TRBJ1-1, the complete variable domain is DVKVTQSSRYLVKRTGEKVFLECVQDMDHENMFWYRQDPGLGLRLIYFSYDVKMKEKGDIPEGYSVSREKKERFSLILESASTNQTSMYLCASSPKGTQDTEAFFGQGTRLTVV.

The chain employs TRBV25-1 and TRBJ2-5, with 11 bases identical to TRBD2. The V and J ends lost 5 bases and 1 base, in that order; junction bases with no gene match: 3. This CDR3 region has 15 residues. The germline V gene encodes CDR1 MGHDK and CDR2 SYGVNS. CDR3 sequence reads: CASSRLAGLQETQYF. The DNA for the CDR3 is TGTGCCAGCAGTAGACTAGCGGGACTCCAAGAGACCCAGTACTTC.

The chain links TRBV6-5 to TRBJ2-7; 9 bases align to TRBD2. Germline V gives CDR1 MNHEY, CDR2 SVGAGI. Trimming at V came to 5 bases and at J to 5 bases, leaving 10 bases not matched to a gene. The CDR3 has 15 residues. The CDR3 nucleotides read TGTGCCAGCAGTCCCGGCGGGACTAGCATCCACGAGCAGTACTTC. Its translation: CASSPGGTSIHEQYF.

This clone occurred once. This rearrangement joins TRBV4-2 to TRBJ1-2, with 11 bases matching TRBD1. Losses at the gene ends were 4 bases for V and 2 bases for J; bases not matched to a gene: 9. The CDR3 runs to 17 residues. Germline CDR1 LGHNA, CDR2 YNFKEQ. The CDR3 DNA sequence: TGTGCCAGCAGCCCCCAATCCGGACAGGGGGCGAACTATGGCTACACCTTC. Its translation is CASSPQSGQGANYGYTF.

The rearrangement links TRBV7-2 to TRBJ1-2; no reliable D call. The CDR3 sequence is 13 residues long. Trimming took 1 base from V and 5 from J, leaving 8 bases between them. Germline loops: CDR1 SGHTA, CDR2 FQGNSA. Here the CDR3 DNA reads TGTGCCAGCAGCTTAGAGTGGCAGTATGGCTACACCTTC. Translating gives CASSLEWQYGYTF.

The chain recombines TRBV4-3 with TRBJ1-3; 7 bases are shared with TRBD1. The CDR3 runs to 17 residues. V was pared by 4 bases and J by 4 bases, with 13 bases of the junction left unmatched. Per germline, CDR1 LGHNA and CDR2 YSLEER. Written as DNA, the CDR3 is TGCGCCAGCAGCCGAGCACCGGGACAGCCGGGGGGAAACACCATATATTTT. It codes for CASSRAPGQPGGNTIYF.

This chain links TRBV2 with TRBJ2-1; TRBD2 aligns across 10 bases. CDR3 length equals 15 residues. Germline V gene sequence: CDR1 SNHLY, CDR2 FYNNEI. The J segment lost 8 bases and the V segment lost 7 bases, leaving 11 bases of the junction unmatched. CDR3 protein: CASNRASSGRYEQFF. The CDR3 DNA reads TGTGCCAGCAACCGAGCCTCTAGCGGGAGATATGAGCAGTTCTTC.

The rearrangement uses TRBV2 and TRBJ1-2; no clear D. Germline V gene sequence: CDR1 SNHLY, CDR2 FYNNEI. This CDR3 is built from 14 residues. The V gene lost 0 bases and the J gene lost 5 bases, with 10 bases spanning the gap. CDR3 residues: CASSEASQTYGYTF. As DNA, the CDR3 is TGTGCCAGCAGTGAAGCGTCCCAGACTTATGGCTACACCTTC.

This clone has a count of ten or more. V usage is TRBV6-6 and J usage is TRBJ1-5; no reliable D call. There are 11 residues in the CDR3. The germline V gene has CDR1 MNHNY and CDR2 SVGAGI (reference sequence). Trimming took off 4 bases at V and 7 bases at J, with 5 bases between the two ends. The CDR3 DNA is TGTGCCAGCAGTTCGGAGCAGCCCCAGCATTTT. Its translation: CASSSEQPQHF.

The chain has TRBV4-1 and TRBJ2-2; 10 bases map to TRBD2. Trimming took 4 bases from V and 1 from J; bases not matched to a gene: 3. CDR3 length: 16 amino acids. In germline, CDR1 is MGHRA, CDR2 YSYEKL. In DNA form, the CDR3 reads TGCGCCAGCAGCCGTGGACTAGCGGTGAACACCGGGGAGCTGTTTTTT. Translated: CASSRGLAVNTGELFF.

Turning to this clone: Other nucleotide sequences from this sample produce the same CDR3. The chain has TRBV19 and TRBJ1-4, with a weak D call TRBD1 (5 bases). Trimming removed 5 bases at V and 0 bases at J, with 10 bases between. The length of the CDR3 is 15 residues. The germline V gene encodes CDR1 LNHDA and CDR2 SQIVND (reference sequence). The CDR3 protein is CASSGQGATNEKLFF. CDR3 coding DNA: TGTGCCAGTAGTGGGCAGGGAGCAACTAATGAAAAACTGTTTTTT.